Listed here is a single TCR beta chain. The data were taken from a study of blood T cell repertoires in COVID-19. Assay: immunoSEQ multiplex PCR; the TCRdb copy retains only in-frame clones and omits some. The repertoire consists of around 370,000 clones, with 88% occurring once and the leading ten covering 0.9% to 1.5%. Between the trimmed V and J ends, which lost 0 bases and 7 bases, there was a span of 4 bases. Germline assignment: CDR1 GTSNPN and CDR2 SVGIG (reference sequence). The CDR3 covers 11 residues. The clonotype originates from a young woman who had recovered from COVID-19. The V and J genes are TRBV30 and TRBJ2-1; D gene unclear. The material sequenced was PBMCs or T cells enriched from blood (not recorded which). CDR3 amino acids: CAWSVQNEQFF. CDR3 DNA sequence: TGTGCCTGGAGTGTACAGAATGAGCAGTTCTTC.